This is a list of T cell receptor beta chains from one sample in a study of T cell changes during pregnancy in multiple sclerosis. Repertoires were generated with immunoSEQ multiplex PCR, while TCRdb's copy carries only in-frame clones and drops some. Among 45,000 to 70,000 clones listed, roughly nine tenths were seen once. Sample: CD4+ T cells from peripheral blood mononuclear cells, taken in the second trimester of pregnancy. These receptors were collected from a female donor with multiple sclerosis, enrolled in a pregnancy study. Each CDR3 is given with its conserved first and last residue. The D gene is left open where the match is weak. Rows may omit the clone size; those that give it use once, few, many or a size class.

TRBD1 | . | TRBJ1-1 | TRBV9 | CASSRQGAITEAFF | TGTGCCAGCAGCCGACAGGGGGCGATCACTGAAGCTTTCTTT
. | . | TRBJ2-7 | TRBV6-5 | CASSYRDKTYEQYF | TGTGCCAGCAGTTACCGGGACAAAACCTACGAGCAGTACTTC
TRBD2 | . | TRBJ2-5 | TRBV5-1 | CASSEVAGEGETQYF | TGCGCCAGCAGCGAGGTAGCGGGAGAGGGCGAGACCCAGTACTTC
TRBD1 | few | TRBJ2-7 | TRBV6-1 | CASGQGPYEQYF | TGTGCCAGTGGACAGGGACCCTACGAGCAGTACTTC
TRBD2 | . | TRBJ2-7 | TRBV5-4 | CASSLERGLSEQYF | TGTGCCAGCAGCTTGGAGCGGGGGTTGAGCGAGCAGTACTTC
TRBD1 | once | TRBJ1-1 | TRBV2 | CASIPGQGNTEAFF | TGTGCCAGCATTCCGGGACAGGGGAACACTGAAGCTTTCTTT
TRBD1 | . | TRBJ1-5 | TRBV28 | CASSLTQGAWGNQPQHF | TGTGCCAGCAGTTTAACTCAGGGGGCATGGGGCAATCAGCCCCAGCATTTT
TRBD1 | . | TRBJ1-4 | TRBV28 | CASSLTGQGFNEKLFF | TGTGCCAGCAGTTTAACGGGACAGGGGTTTAATGAAAAACTGTTTTTT
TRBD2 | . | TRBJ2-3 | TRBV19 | CASSSGNRGSGRSHRDTQYF | TGTGCCAGTAGTTCCGGGAACAGGGGTAGCGGGAGGTCCCATCGAGATACGCAGTATTTT
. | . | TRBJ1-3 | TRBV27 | CASSSTIGNTIYF | TGTGCCAGCAGTTCGACAATAGGCAACACCATATATTTT
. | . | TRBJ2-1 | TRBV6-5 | CASSGGLFSYNEQFF | TGTGCCAGCAGCGGGGGGCTCTTCTCCTACAATGAGCAGTTCTTC
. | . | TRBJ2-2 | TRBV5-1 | CASSLGAGANTGELFF | TGCGCCAGCAGCTTGGGGGCGGGCGCGAACACCGGGGAGCTGTTTTTT
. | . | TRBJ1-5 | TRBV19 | CASSSPGLQNIRGNQPQHF | TGTGCCAGTAGTAGCCCGGGACTCCAGAATATCCGTGGCAATCAGCCCCAGCATTTT
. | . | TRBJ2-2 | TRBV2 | CASSEAIGARSGELFF | TGTGCCAGCAGTGAAGCTATAGGGGCGCGGAGCGGGGAGCTGTTTTTT
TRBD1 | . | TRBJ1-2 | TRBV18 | CASSPTPLGRGDYGYTF | TGTGCCAGCTCACCAACCCCCCTGGGCAGGGGGGACTATGGCTACACCTTC
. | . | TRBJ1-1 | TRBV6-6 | CASALRGAEAFF | TGTGCCAGCGCCCTCCGCGGGGCCGAAGCTTTCTTT
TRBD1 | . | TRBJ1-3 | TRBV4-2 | CASSQEGQLSGNTIYF | TGTGCCAGCAGCCAAGAGGGACAGTTGTCTGGAAACACCATATATTTT
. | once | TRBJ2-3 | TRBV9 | CASSVGGLGTDTQYF | TGTGCCAGCAGCGTTGGGGGACTCGGCACAGATACGCAGTATTTT
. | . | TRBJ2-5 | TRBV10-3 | CAIRAERTNQETQYF | TGTGCCATCAGGGCCGAAAGGACTAACCAAGAGACCCAGTACTTC
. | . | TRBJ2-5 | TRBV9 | CASSVAQGIQETQYF | TGTGCCAGCAGCGTAGCCCAGGGGATACAAGAGACCCAGTACTTC
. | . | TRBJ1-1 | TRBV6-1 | CAGDNGPMNTEAFF | TGTGCCGGGGACAATGGACCTATGAACACTGAAGCTTTCTTT
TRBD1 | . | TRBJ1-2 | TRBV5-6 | CASSQTGGLSYTF | TGTGCCAGCAGCCAGACAGGGGGCTTGAGCTACACCTTC
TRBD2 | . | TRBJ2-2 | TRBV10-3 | CAIRGGPRIGELFF | TGTGCCATCAGGGGAGGGCCCCGAATCGGGGAGCTGTTTTTT
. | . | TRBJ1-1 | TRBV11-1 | CASSLSNTEAFF | TGTGCCAGCAGCTTAAGCAACACTGAAGCTTTCTTT
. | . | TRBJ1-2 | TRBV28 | CATPRGGGGYGYTF | TGTGCCACCCCCAGGGGAGGGGGAGGCTATGGCTACACCTTC
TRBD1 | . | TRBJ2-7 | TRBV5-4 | CASSRGTGDIISYEQYF | TGTGCCAGCAGCCGAGGGACAGGTGACATTATCTCCTACGAGCAGTACTTC
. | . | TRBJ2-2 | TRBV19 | CASNLNSQTGELFF | TGTGCCAGTAATTTGAACAGTCAAACCGGGGAGCTGTTTTTT
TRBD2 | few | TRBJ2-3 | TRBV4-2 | CASSQEGGLAGGRTQYF | TGTGCCAGCAGCCAGGAAGGGGGACTAGCGGGAGGACGTACGCAGTATTTT
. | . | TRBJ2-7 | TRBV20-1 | CSARRDNEQYF | TGCAGTGCTAGGAGGGACAACGAGCAGTACTTC
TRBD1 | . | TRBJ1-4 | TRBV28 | CASSLGGGGEKLFF | TGTGCCAGCAGTTTAGGAGGGGGCGGTGAAAAACTGTTTTTT
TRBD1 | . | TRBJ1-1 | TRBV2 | CASPGQGAKNTEAFF | TGTGCCAGTCCGGGACAGGGGGCGAAGAACACTGAAGCTTTCTTT
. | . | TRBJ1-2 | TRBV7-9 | CASSLPGRETGYTF | TGTGCCAGCAGCTTACCCGGGAGGGAGACCGGCTACACCTTC
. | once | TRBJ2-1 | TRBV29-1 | CSVEIAGSGVHNEQFF | TGCAGCGTTGAAATCGCAGGGTCGGGTGTTCACAATGAGCAGTTCTTC
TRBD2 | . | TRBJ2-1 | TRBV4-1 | CASSQDLGLAVSSYNEQFF | TGCGCCAGCAGCCAAGATTTGGGACTAGCGGTTAGCTCCTACAATGAGCAGTTCTTC
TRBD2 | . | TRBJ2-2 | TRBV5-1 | CASSLGAGGPVGELFF | TGCGCCAGCAGCTTGGGCGCGGGAGGGCCGGTCGGGGAGCTGTTTTTT
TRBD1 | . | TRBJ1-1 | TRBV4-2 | CASSQNRGGNTEAFF | TGTGCCAGCAGCCAAAACAGGGGAGGAAACACTGAAGCTTTCTTT
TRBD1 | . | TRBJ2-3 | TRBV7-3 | CASSSGQGGWADTQYF | TGTGCCAGCAGCTCCGGACAGGGAGGATGGGCAGATACGCAGTATTTT
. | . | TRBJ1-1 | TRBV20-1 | CSVVRTEAFF | TGCAGTGTCGTTCGGACTGAAGCTTTCTTT
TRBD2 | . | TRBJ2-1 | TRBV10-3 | CAIRKASGTDEQFF | TGTGCCATCCGGAAGGCTAGCGGGACGGATGAGCAGTTCTTC
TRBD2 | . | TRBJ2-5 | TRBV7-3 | CASSPLAGGEETQYF | TGTGCCAGCAGCCCTTTAGCGGGAGGCGAAGAGACCCAGTACTTC
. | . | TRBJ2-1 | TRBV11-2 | CASSLDPESYNEQFF | TGTGCCAGCAGCTTAGACCCGGAGAGTTACAATGAGCAGTTCTTC